This entry features one TCR beta chain sequence. This clonotype has only a few counts. Its cognate antigen has yet to be identified. Base qualities are not provided; no much larger clone lies one nucleotide away. The sample belongs to a study of blood T cells in healthy people across ages (dated by TCRdb to the mid-2010s). Study-level background: In model experiments, template switching captured roughly one uniquely barcoded TCR beta cDNA molecule for every two T cells. Age-related changes in TCR beta repertoire diversity were measured in the study by deep sequencing normalized with unique cDNA molecular identifiers. Four age groups were formed from the donors: young (average roughly 15 years), middle-aged (approximately 39), aged (about 62) and long-lived (less than 85). For two donors (one aged 18 to 29 and one aged 80 or older), the study analyzed two additional independent replicas of 1 million unique cDNA reads from the same blood draw. Study-wide conclusions, independent of this receptor: Compared with the aged group, more naive CD4+ T cells, fewer expanded clones and increased TCR diversity were shown by the long-lived group, suggesting age selection. Observed TCR beta diversity per million T cells fell roughly linearly with age, and a significant reduction was already apparent by age around 40. Donor CMV infection status was unknown, potentially confounding age-related changes in expanded clonotypes. Total diversity estimates from one million sequenced T cells were considered lower bounds and underestimates. A strong correlation was found between observed TCR beta diversity and the percentage of naive T cells measured by flow cytometry. Bulk unsorted PBMC profiling prevented conclusive comparison of naive and antigen-experienced compartments.

The approximately 39 donors, aged roughly 6 to 95 years, were systemically healthy Caucasian individuals from Russia. Around 9.7 milliliters of peripheral blood were collected from each donor into EDTA-treated Vacutainer tubes. PBMCs were isolated by Ficoll-Paque density-gradient centrifugation, with at least 6 million obtained per sample. Total RNA, at least 5.5 micrograms per sample, was extracted from PBMCs with Trizol reagent. For every donor, flow cytometry on a PBMC aliquot measured the percentage of naive CD45RAhigh/CD27high T cells. CDR1 and CDR2 are drawn from the germline V gene: MDHEN, SYDVKM. V and J are truncated by 6 bases and 2 bases respectively, leaving an intervening sequence of 10 bases. The CDR3 starts with the cysteine, ends with the phenylalanine, and has 13 residues. Only the CDR3 DNA is retained, 39 bases long and in frame from the first base. The library was generated by 5' RACE. This sample was sequenced with an Illumina HiSeq 2500. A second PCR of roughly 7 to 12 cycles was run with a J-beta primer mix and a sample-barcoded 5' primer. A unique molecular identifier was introduced onto each TCR beta cDNA molecule by a template-switch 5' adaptor carrying 12 random nucleotides. At least 2.5 million CDR3-containing paired-end reads were obtained from each sample. The Mint cDNA synthesis kit, primed by a TRBC-specific oligonucleotide, was used to synthesize first-strand cDNA from all RNA. All cDNA was treated with uracil-DNA glycosylase and then went through a first 18-cycle PCR with the universal primers M1SS and BC2_uni_R. In the original analysis: Each sample was normalized by randomly selecting 1 million high-quality reads, each carrying a distinct molecular identifier. Reads sharing molecular identifiers were discarded rather than binned into consensus sequences. MiTCR, with a Q25 quality threshold and the strictest error-elimination algorithm, was used for CDR3 identification, clonotype clustering and error correction. A nonparametric unseen species model with Euler transformation was used to estimate lower-bound total TCR beta diversity. The public reads were reanalyzed by TCRdb: fastp trimming at Q25, MiXCR alignment, in-frame beta chains only. Entries are consolidated by CDR3 protein sequence, retaining the most common genes and DNA. TCRdb's processing, not the study's, gives the V and J calls here. This sample holds over 700,000 distinct CDR3 sequences; 25% were observed only once. Of the sample, more than 8% is held by the ten largest clones.

The same sample was also studied in work on T cells of mothers and their children. Drawing on the second study: Donors were nine systemically healthy Caucasian individuals: three mothers and their six children. cDNA synthesis consumed the entire amount of extracted RNA, loaded at approximately 1.6 ug RNA in each 15 ul reaction. In the second PCR, sample barcodes and 2-4 random nucleotides were introduced via the M1S primer. Each mother yielded over 8 million TCR beta CDR3 reads and each child roughly 3.1 million reads. In both related and unrelated pairs, thymic selection shapes the output of TCR recombination in a similar way, with inherited differences having only a minor effect. Related mother-child pairs always showed normalized repertoire overlap that was slightly higher than in unrelated mother-child pairs, though the difference was never significant. No persistent microchimeric T cell clones were found, with a detection sensitivity of approximately 100 clones per million clonotypes. To look for features that set related mother-child pairs apart from unrelated individuals, the researchers ran deep NGS to compare the TCR beta repertoires of mothers and children. The mean age was around 40 +/- 4 years for the mothers and around 10 +/- 4 years for the children. After adapters were ligated using NEBNext reagents, the libraries underwent 100+100 nt paired-end sequencing on an Illumina HiSeq 2000. Mother and child libraries were prepared a month apart and sequenced in separate runs to prevent cross-contamination. Each donor had between roughly 450,000 and 2,100,000 distinct TCR beta clonotypes identified. Naive TCR beta clonotypes were estimated from low-frequency clonotypes matched to each donor's FACS-determined naive share, without sorting.

Sequenced sample: blood. This sequence was found in a boy under 18 in good health. The chain is encoded by TRBV28 joined to TRBJ1-2; the D gene identity is not certain. The DNA sequence follows: TGTGCCAGCAGACCACCCGCGAACTATGGCTACACCTTC. It is translated as CASRPPANYGYTF.